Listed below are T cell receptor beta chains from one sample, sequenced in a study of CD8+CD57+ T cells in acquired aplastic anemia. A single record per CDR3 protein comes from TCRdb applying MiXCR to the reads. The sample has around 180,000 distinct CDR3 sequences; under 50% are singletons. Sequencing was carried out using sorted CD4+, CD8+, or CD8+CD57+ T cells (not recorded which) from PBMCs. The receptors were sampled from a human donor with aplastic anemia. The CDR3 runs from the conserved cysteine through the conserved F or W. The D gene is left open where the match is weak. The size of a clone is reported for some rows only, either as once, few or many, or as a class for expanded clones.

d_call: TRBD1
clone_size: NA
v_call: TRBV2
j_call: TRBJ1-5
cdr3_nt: TGTGCCAGCAGTTGGACAGGGGTAAAACAGCCCCAGCATTTT
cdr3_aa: CASSWTGVKQPQHF

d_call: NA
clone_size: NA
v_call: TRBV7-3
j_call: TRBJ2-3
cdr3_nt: TGTGCCAGCAGCCCACGGGTACTGAGCTTGGATACGCAGTATTTT
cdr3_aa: CASSPRVLSLDTQYF

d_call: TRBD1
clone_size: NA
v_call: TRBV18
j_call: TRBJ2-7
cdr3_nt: TGTGCCAGCTCGGGAACAGGGGGTAACGAGCAGTACTTC
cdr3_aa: CASSGTGGNEQYF

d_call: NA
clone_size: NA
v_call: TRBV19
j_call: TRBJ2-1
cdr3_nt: TGTGCCAGTAGTATGGGGCCTAATGAGCAGTTCTTC
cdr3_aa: CASSMGPNEQFF

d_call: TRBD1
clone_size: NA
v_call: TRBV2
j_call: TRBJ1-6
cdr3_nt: TGTGCCAGCAGTGAGGACAGGGGGGGGTCACCCCTCCACTTT
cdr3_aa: CASSEDRGGSPLHF

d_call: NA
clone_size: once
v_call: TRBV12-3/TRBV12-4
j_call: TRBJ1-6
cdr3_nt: TGTGCCAGCAGCACCGCGGGGGATCGTAATTCACCCCTCCACTTT
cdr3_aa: CASSTAGDRNSPLHF

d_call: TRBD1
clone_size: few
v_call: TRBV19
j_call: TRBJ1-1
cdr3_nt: TGTGCCAGTACCAGACAGGGGTACACTGAAGCTTTCTTT
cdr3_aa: CASTRQGYTEAFF

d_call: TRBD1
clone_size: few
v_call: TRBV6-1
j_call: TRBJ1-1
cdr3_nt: TGTGCCGGCAGATCGACAGGGAGGATAGCTTTCTTT
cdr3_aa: CAGRSTGRIAFF

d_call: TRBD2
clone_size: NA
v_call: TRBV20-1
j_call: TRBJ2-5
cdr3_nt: TGCAGTGCCCGAGCGGGAGTGGAGACCCAGTACTTC
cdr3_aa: CSARAGVETQYF

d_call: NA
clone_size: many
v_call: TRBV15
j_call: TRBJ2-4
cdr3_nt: TGTGCCACCAGCAGAGATGGACGGCTAGCCAAAAACATTCAGTACTTC
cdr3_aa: CATSRDGRLAKNIQYF

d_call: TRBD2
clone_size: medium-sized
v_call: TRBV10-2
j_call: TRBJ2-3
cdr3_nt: TGCGCCAGCAGGGGACGACGGGCGGCGGGGGGCCGCACAGATACGCAGTATTTT
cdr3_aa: CASRGRRAAGGRTDTQYF

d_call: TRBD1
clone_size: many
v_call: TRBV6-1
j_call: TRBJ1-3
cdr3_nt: TGTGCCAGCATGACAGGGAGTTTGAACACCATATATTTT
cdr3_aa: CASMTGSLNTIYF

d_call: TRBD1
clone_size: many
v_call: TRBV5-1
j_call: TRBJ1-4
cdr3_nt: TGCGCCAGCAGCAATCCGACAGGGGGCCAAGAAAAACTGTTTTTT
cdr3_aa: CASSNPTGGQEKLFF

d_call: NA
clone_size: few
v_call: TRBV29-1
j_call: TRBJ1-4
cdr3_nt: TGCAGCGTTGAATCGAACAGCCCAAGAACTAATGAAAAACTGTTTTTT
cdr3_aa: CSVESNSPRTNEKLFF

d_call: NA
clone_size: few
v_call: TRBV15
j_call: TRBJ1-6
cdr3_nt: TGTGCCACCAGCAGCGGTAGGAATTCACCCCTCCACTTT
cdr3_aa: CATSSGRNSPLHF

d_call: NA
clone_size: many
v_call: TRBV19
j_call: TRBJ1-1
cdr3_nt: TGTGCCAGTAGTATAGATGAGGACACTGAAGCTTTCTTT
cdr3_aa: CASSIDEDTEAFF

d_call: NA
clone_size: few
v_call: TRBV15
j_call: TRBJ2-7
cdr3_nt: TGTGCCACCAGCAGAGATCGGCAGGGAAGGGGCGAGCAGTACTTC
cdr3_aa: CATSRDRQGRGEQYF

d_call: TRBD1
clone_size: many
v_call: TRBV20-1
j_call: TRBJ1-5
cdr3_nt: TGCAGTGCTAGGATGACAGGGGTGGTTTATCAGCCCCAGCATTTT
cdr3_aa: CSARMTGVVYQPQHF

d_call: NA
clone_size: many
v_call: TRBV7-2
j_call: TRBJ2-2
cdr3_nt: TGTGCCAGCAGCTTACTGTCCACGAACACCGGGGAGCTGTTTTTT
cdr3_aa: CASSLLSTNTGELFF

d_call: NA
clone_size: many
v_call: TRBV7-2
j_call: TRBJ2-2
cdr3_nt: TGTGCCAGCAGCTTTCAGTGGAGGAACACCGGGGAGCTGTTTTTT
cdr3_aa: CASSFQWRNTGELFF

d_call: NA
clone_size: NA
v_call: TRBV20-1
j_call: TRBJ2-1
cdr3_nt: TGCAGTGCCGCCTTCGAGGGTGGCAATGAGCAGTTCTTC
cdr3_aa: CSAAFEGGNEQFF

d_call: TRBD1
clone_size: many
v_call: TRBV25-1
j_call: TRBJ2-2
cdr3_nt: TGTGCCAGCAGTGAGCAGGGGGCGCGGATCGGGGAGCTGTTTTTT
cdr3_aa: CASSEQGARIGELFF

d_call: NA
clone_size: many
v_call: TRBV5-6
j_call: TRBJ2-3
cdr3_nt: TGTGCCAGCAGCCTAGGACTTAGCACAGATACGCAGTATTTT
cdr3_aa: CASSLGLSTDTQYF

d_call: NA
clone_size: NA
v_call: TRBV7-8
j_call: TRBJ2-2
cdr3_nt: TGTGCCAGCACCTCGAGGCCCGGGGAGCTGTTTTTT
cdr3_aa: CASTSRPGELFF

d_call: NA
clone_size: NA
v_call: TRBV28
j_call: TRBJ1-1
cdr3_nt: TGTGCCAGCCGACGAAGTGAGGGGAACACTGAAGCTTTCTTT
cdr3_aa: CASRRSEGNTEAFF

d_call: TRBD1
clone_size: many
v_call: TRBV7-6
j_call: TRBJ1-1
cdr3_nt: TGTGCCAGCAGCTCCGACAGGGCGCGGACTGAAGCTTTCTTT
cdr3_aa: CASSSDRARTEAFF

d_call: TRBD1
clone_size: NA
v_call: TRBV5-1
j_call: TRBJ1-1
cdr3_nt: TGCGCCAGCAGCTTGCGAGCCGGGACAGTGTCCTCACTTACTGAAGCTTTCTTT
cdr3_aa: CASSLRAGTVSSLTEAFF

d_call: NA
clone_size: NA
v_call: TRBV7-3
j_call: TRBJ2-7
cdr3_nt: TGTGCCAGCAGCTCGTACCCTCTCCGGGACGGTGGTTCCCACGAGCAGTACTTC
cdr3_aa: CASSSYPLRDGGSHEQYF

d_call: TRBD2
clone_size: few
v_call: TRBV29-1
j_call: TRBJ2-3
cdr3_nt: TGCAGCGTGCGCGTGTCGACGGGGGGATCGCAGTATTTT
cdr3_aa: CSVRVSTGGSQYF

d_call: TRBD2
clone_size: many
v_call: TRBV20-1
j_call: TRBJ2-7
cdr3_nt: TGCAGTGCTACAAGCGGGAGAGACACCTACGAGCAGTACTTC
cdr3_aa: CSATSGRDTYEQYF

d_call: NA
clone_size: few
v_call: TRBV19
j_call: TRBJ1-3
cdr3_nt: TGTGCCAGTAGTATGATGCGGGGCCTTCGTTCTGGAAACACCATATATTTT
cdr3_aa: CASSMMRGLRSGNTIYF

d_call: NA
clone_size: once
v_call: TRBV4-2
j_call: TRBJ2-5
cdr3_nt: TGTGCCAGCAGCCAAGATGGAGGGGTAAGGGACTTC
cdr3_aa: CASSQDGGVRDF

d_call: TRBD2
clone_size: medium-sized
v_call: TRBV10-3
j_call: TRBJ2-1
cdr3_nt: TGTGCCAGTCTAGCGGGAGAAGGGAATGAGCAGTTCTTC
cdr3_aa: CASLAGEGNEQFF

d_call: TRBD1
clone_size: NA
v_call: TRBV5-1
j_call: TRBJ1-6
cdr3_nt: TGCGCCAGCAGCTTGGCCCCACAAGGGACAGGGCACTCACCCCTCCACTTT
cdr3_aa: CASSLAPQGTGHSPLHF

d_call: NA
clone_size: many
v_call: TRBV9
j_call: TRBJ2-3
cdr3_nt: TGTGCCAGCAGCGTAGAGGAGGGTACGCAGTATTTT
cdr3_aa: CASSVEEGTQYF

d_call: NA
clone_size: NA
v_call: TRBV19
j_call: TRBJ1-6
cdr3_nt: TGTGCCAGTAGTGGGACACGAAATAATTCACCCCTCCACTTT
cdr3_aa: CASSGTRNNSPLHF

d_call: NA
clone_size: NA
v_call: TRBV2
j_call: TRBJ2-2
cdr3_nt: TGTGCCAGCAGCAGCGGGTTGAACACCGGGGAGCTGTTTTTT
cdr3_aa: CASSSGLNTGELFF

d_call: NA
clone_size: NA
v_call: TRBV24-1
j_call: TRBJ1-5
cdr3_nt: TGTGCCACCAGTGACACGAAGGGCCGGGGCAATCAGCCCCAGCATTTT
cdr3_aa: CATSDTKGRGNQPQHF

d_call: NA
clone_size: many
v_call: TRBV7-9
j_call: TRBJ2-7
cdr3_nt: TGTGCCAGCAGCTTCGGTTTCTACGAGCAGTACTTC
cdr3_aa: CASSFGFYEQYF

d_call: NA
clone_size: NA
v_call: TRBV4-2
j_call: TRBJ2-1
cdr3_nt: TGTGCCAGCAGCCTACAGGGCGGGGGCGAGAGGGGACAGCAGTTCTTC
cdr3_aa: CASSLQGGGERGQQFF

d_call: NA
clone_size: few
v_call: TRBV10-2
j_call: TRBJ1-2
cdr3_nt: TGCGCCAGCGGCCAGAACTATGGCTACACCTTC
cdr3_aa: CASGQNYGYTF

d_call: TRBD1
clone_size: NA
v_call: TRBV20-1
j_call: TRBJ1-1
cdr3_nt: TGCAGTGCTAGAGATCAGGCAGGGGGGACTGAAGCTTTCTTT
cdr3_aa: CSARDQAGGTEAFF

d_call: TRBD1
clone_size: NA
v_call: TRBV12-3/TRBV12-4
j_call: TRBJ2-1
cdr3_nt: TGTGCCAGCAGTTTTAATAGGGGGCCCTACAATGAGCAGTTCTTC
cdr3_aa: CASSFNRGPYNEQFF

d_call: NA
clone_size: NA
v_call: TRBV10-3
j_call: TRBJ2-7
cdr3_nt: TGTGCCATCAGTGAGTCGGCGCGGGATCGATCCTACGAGCAGTACTTC
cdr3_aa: CAISESARDRSYEQYF

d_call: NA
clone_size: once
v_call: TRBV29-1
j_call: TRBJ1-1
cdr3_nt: TGCAGCGTGGGTGGGGGCTTTAACACTGAAGCTTTCTTT
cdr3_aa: CSVGGGFNTEAFF

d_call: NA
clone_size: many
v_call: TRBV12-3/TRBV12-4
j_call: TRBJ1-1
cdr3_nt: TGTGCCAGTTGTTTTCTTGGAATGGGAGCGAACACTGAAGCTTTCTTT
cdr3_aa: CASCFLGMGANTEAFF

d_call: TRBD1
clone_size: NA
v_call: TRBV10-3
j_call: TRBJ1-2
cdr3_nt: TGTGCCAGCAGTTACGGCCCCGGGACAGGGAATTTTAACTATGGCTACACCTTC
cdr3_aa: CASSYGPGTGNFNYGYTF

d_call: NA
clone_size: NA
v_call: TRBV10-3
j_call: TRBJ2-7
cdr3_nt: TGTGCCATTGGGACAAGCCTCTACGAGCAGTACTTC
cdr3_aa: CAIGTSLYEQYF

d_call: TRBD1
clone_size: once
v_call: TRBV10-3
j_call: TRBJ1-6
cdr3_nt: TGTGCCATCAGTGAGTCCGGACAGGGAGGCTCACCCCTCCACTTT
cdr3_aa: CAISESGQGGSPLHF

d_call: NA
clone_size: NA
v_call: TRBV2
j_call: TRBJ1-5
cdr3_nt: TGTGCCAGCAGTGAAGAGAATCAGCCCCAGCATTTT
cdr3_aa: CASSEENQPQHF

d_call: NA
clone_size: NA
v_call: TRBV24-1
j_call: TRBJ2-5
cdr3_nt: TGTGCGACGGGGGTCCAAGAGACCCAGTACTTC
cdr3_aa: CATGVQETQYF

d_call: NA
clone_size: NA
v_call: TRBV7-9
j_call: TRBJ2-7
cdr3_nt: TGTGCCAGCAGTTTCACGGACCACTACGAGCAGTACTTC
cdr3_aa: CASSFTDHYEQYF

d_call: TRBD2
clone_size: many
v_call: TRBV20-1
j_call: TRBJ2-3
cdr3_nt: TGCAGTGCTAGCGTAGCGGGGACAGATACGCAGTATTTT
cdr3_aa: CSASVAGTDTQYF

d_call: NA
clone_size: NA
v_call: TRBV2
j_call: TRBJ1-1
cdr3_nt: TGTGCCAGCAGTGAACTTGAAAGGCAAGTCGCTGAAGCTTTCTTT
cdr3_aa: CASSELERQVAEAFF

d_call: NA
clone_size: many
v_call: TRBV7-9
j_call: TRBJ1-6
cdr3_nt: TGTGCCAGCAGCTTGTGGACGGTTAATTCACCCCTCCACTTT
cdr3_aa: CASSLWTVNSPLHF